This is a list of T cell receptor beta chains from one sample in a study of T cells in Graves' hyperthyroidism and ophthalmopathy. TCRdb itself ran the multiplex PCR reads through MiXCR, one entry per CDR3 protein. Here the sample spans under 350,000 distinct CDR3 sequences, 15% to 20% being singletons. Sequenced sample: blood. These receptors came from a woman aged 50 to 60 with Graves' hyperthyroidism. The CDR3 runs from the conserved cysteine through the conserved F or W. The order of the fields is D gene, V gene, clone size, J gene, CDR3 length, CDR3 protein, CDR3 DNA. The D gene is left open where the match is weak. Rows may omit the clone size; those that give it use once, few, many or a size class.

>.|TRBV19|once|TRBJ2-4|13
CASNRENGDIQYF
TGTGCCAGTAACAGGGAAAACGGGGACATTCAGTACTTC
>.|TRBV30|few|TRBJ1-4|14
CAWSVPPVNEKLFF
TGTGCCTGGAGTGTCCCTCCGGTGAATGAAAAACTGTTTTTT
>.|TRBV3-1|many|TRBJ2-6|15
CASSQDLSGANVLTF
TGTGCCAGCAGCCAAGATCTCTCTGGGGCCAACGTCCTGACTTTC
>.|TRBV5-1|.|TRBJ2-3|16
CASTEVGGGYTDAQYF
TGCGCCAGCACCGAGGTTGGAGGGGGATACACAGATGCGCAGTATTTT
>.|TRBV5-1|.|TRBJ1-4|16
CASSRYPDTTNEKLFF
TGCGCCAGCAGCCGCTACCCGGACACAACTAATGAAAAACTGTTTTTT
>.|TRBV6-1|.|TRBJ2-7|13
CASSEAGPYEQYF
TGTGCCAGCAGTGAAGCTGGTCCCTACGAGCAGTACTTC
>.|TRBV20-1|.|TRBJ2-3|12
CSARAGANTQYF
TGCAGTGCTAGGGCAGGGGCAAATACGCAGTATTTT
>.|TRBV15|few|TRBJ2-7|14
CATSRDLSGDEQYF
TGTGCCACCAGCAGAGACCTTTCGGGAGACGAGCAGTACTTC
>.|TRBV28|many|TRBJ2-7|17
CASSFSGWAAGGIEQYF
TGTGCCAGCAGTTTTTCTGGATGGGCCGCCGGGGGTATAGAGCAGTACTTC
>.|TRBV5-1|.|TRBJ2-7|13
CASSPSGQPEQYF
TGCGCCAGCAGCCCCTCCGGACAGCCCGAGCAGTACTTC
>.|TRBV12-5|few|TRBJ1-1|14
CASGPGSWITEAFF
TGTGCTAGTGGTCCCGGTTCATGGATCACTGAAGCTTTCTTT
>TRBD2|TRBV12-3/TRBV12-4|.|TRBJ2-3|19
CASSWRGKKASGDTDTQYF
TGTGCCAGCAGTTGGAGAGGAAAGAAGGCTAGCGGGGACACAGATACGCAGTATTTT
>TRBD2|TRBV20-1|few|TRBJ2-2|15
CSALEGGRFPGELFF
TGCAGTGCCCTAGAGGGAGGGAGGTTCCCCGGGGAGCTGTTTTTT
>.|TRBV18|few|TRBJ2-4|17
CASSRTAEPLAKNIQYF
TGTGCCAGCTCGCGGACAGCCGAACCCCTAGCCAAAAACATTCAGTACTTC
>TRBD1|TRBV12-5|.|TRBJ1-1|13
CASALEVGQEAFF
TGTGCTAGTGCCCTTGAGGTGGGACAGGAAGCTTTCTTT
>.|TRBV7-2|few|TRBJ1-2|15
CASSLNRGANYGYTF
TGTGCCAGCAGCTTAAACCGCGGAGCTAACTATGGCTACACCTTC
>TRBD2|TRBV29-1|.|TRBJ2-1|14
CSVAGAGEGNEQFF
TGCAGCGTGGCTGGGGCGGGAGAGGGGAATGAGCAGTTCTTC
>TRBD1|TRBV30|.|TRBJ1-1|15
CAWVDRGQGGTEAFF
TGTGCCTGGGTGGATCGGGGACAGGGGGGCACTGAAGCTTTCTTT
>.|TRBV12-3/TRBV12-4|.|TRBJ1-5|13
CASSLQGAQPQHF
TGTGCCAGCAGCCTTCAAGGGGCTCAGCCCCAGCATTTT
>.|TRBV20-1|.|TRBJ1-2|12
CSADPGGRGYTF
TGCAGTGCTGACCCCGGGGGGCGAGGCTACACCTTC
>TRBD2|TRBV30|many|TRBJ2-3|15
CAWSVSGGSTDTQYF
TGTGCCTGGAGTGTTAGCGGGGGGTCCACAGATACGCAGTATTTT
>.|TRBV27|many|TRBJ2-7|14
CASSLSWGAYEQYF
TGTGCCAGCAGTTTATCTTGGGGTGCCTACGAGCAGTACTTC
>.|TRBV19|.|TRBJ1-5|15
CASSMVGARNQPQHF
TGTGCCAGTAGTATGGTGGGGGCGAGGAATCAGCCCCAGCATTTT
>TRBD1|TRBV5-1|many|TRBJ1-2|17
CASSLKGGTGLNYGYTF
TGCGCCAGCAGCTTGAAAGGTGGGACAGGCCTTAACTATGGCTACACCTTC
>TRBD1|TRBV19|few|TRBJ1-5|16
CASSFIDRDRSQPQHF
TGTGCCAGTAGTTTCATTGACAGGGATCGGAGTCAGCCCCAGCATTTT
>.|TRBV2|many|TRBJ1-2|12
CASSADSYGYTF
TGTGCCAGCAGCGCGGACAGCTATGGCTACACCTTC
>TRBD1|TRBV3-1|.|TRBJ1-4|15
CASSQGRTGGEKLFF
TGTGCCAGCAGCCAAGGCCGGACAGGTGGTGAAAAACTGTTTTTT
>TRBD2|TRBV4-2|.|TRBJ2-1|17
CASSQDGGDYQFPEQFF
TGTGCCAGCAGCCAAGATGGAGGGGACTACCAATTTCCTGAGCAGTTCTTC
>.|TRBV20-1|many|TRBJ2-5|14
CSARDFGEGETQYF
TGCAGTGCCCGGGACTTTGGTGAGGGGGAGACCCAGTACTTC
>.|TRBV5-4|.|TRBJ2-5|14
CASSAGTTQETQYF
TGTGCCAGCAGCGCCGGGACAACTCAAGAGACCCAGTACTTC
>.|TRBV5-1|few|TRBJ2-7|15
CASSLAPGATYEQYF
TGCGCCAGCAGCTTGGCCCCAGGGGCGACCTACGAGCAGTACTTC
>.|TRBV6-1|few|TRBJ1-5|14
CASSLDEGSGTQHF
TGTGCCAGCAGTTTGGACGAGGGTTCGGGGACCCAGCATTTT
>.|TRBV20-1|few|TRBJ2-2|14
CSARGPAGTGELFF
TGCAGTGCTAGGGGACCGGCGGGCACCGGGGAGCTGTTTTTT
>TRBD1|TRBV10-2|.|TRBJ2-7|15
CASREGQGAVYEQYF
TGCGCCAGCAGGGAAGGACAGGGGGCTGTGTACGAGCAGTACTTC